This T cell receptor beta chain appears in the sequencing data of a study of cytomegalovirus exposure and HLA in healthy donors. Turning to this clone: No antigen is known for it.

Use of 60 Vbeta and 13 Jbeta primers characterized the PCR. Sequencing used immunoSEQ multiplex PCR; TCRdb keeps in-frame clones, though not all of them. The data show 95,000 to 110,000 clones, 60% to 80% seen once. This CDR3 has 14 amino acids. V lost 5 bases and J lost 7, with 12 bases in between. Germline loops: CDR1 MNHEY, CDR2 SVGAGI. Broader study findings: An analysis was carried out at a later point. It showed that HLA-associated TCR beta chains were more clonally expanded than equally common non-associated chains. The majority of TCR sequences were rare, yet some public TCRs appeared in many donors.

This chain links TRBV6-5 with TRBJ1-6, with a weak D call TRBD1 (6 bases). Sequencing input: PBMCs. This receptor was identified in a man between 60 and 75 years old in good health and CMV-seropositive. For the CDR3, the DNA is TGTGCCAGCAGTGCCAACAGGGTGAATTCACCCCTCCACTTT. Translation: CASSANRVNSPLHF.